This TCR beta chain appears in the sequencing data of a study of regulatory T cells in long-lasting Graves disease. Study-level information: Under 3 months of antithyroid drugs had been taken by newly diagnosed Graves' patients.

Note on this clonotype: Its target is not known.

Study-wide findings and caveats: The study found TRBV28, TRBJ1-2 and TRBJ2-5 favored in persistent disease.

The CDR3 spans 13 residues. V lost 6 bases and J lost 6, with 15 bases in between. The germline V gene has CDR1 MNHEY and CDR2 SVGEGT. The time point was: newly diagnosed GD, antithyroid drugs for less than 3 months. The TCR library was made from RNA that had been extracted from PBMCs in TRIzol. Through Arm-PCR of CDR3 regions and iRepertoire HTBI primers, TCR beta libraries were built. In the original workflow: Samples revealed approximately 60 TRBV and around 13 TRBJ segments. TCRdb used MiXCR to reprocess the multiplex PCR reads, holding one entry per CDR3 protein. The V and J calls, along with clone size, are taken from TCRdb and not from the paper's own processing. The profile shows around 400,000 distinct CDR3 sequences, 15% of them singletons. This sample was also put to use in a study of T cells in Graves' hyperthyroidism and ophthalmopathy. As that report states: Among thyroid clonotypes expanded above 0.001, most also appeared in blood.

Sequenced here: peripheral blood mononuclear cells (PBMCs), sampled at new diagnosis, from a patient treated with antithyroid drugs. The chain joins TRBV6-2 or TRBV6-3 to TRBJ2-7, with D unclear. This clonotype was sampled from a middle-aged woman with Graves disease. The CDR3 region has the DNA TGTGCCAGCAGGCGTCGGGTATTCGGCGAGCAGTACTTC. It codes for CASRRRVFGEQYF.